A selection of T cell receptor beta chains follows, all from one sample in a study of OX40 agonist ivuxolimab in advanced cancers. Generated by immunoSEQ multiplex PCR, the TCRdb table keeps only in-frame clones and is missing some. The sample has 60,000 to 65,000 clones, 80% to 90% seen once. Sequenced here: CD4+ or CD8+ T cells sorted from blood, sampled in a trial of the OX40 agonist ivuxolimab. Receptors originate from an adult with an advanced solid tumor such as melanoma, head and neck, liver or kidney cancer. CDR3s leave out the opening cysteine and the closing phenylalanine or tryptophan. The order of the fields is clone size, J gene, V gene, CDR3 protein. The listing skips clone size in some rows; elsewhere it reads once, few, many or a size class.

>once|TRBJ1-1|TRBV29-1
SVDPTGPSENTEAF
>-|TRBJ2-3|TRBV7-2
ASSSQTGYTDTQY
>-|TRBJ2-5|TRBV5-1
ASSPGGPVETQY
>-|TRBJ2-1|TRBV7-9
ASSLAQGMGEQF
>-|TRBJ1-2|TRBV6-4
ASSSEGSGGYT
>-|TRBJ1-2|TRBV5-5
ASSLRGAGTHYGYT
>-|TRBJ1-2|TRBV30
ALTGTGSPHYGYT
>-|TRBJ2-7|TRBV27
ASRTGGYEQY
>-|TRBJ2-6|TRBV7-9
ASSLGTGGVGANVLT
>-|TRBJ1-1|TRBV25-1
ASSFKGTRNTEAF
>-|TRBJ1-2|TRBV6-5
ASSSKQLRSGYT
>-|TRBJ1-2|TRBV4-3
ASSQAPQGYGYT
>-|TRBJ1-1|TRBV5-1
ASSLVLWGGGPNTEAF
>-|TRBJ1-1|TRBV5-5
ASSRFGEGSMNTEAF
>-|TRBJ1-6|TRBV2
ASDFRVGSPLH
>once|TRBJ1-6|TRBV4-3
ASSQEWGSYNSPLH
>-|TRBJ2-1|TRBV5-1
ASSLHRRSSYNEQF
>-|TRBJ2-7|TRBV5-4
ASSQDSGLIYEQY
>-|TRBJ2-7|TRBV5-1
ASSTDRAHEQY
>-|TRBJ1-3|TRBV7-7
ASSLDRGPGNTIY
>-|TRBJ2-1|TRBV7-3
ASSPGVSSYNEQF
>few|TRBJ1-1|TRBV30
AWGRTTEAF
>-|TRBJ1-2|TRBV6-4
ASSYRIDRTYGYT
>-|TRBJ1-2|TRBV19
ASSSRPRGPRTNYGYT
>-|TRBJ2-7|TRBV5-1
ASRTDSYEQY
>-|TRBJ2-1|TRBV9
ASSETLAGGLNEQF
>-|TRBJ2-2|TRBV6-4
ASSRRANTGELF
>-|TRBJ1-2|TRBV4-2
ASSQDRQNYGYT
>-|TRBJ2-7|TRBV11-1
ASRKGVLSGSHYEQY
>-|TRBJ1-3|TRBV4-2
ASSQDLGGANTIY
>-|TRBJ1-3|TRBV4-2
ASSQATGILSGNTIY
>-|TRBJ1-4|TRBV28
ASSSATSTNEKLF
>-|TRBJ2-5|TRBV6-5
ASSYLAGGETQY
>once|TRBJ2-2|TRBV7-3
ASSFGVGELF
>-|TRBJ1-4|TRBV30
AWDRISGLNEKLF
>-|TRBJ2-1|TRBV19
ASSGKSYNEQF
>-|TRBJ1-5|TRBV10-1
ASSVGRTVSNQPQH
>-|TRBJ2-6|TRBV5-1
ASCPGGARGANVLT
>once|TRBJ2-3|TRBV21-1
ATLHPTSSGSNDTQY
>-|TRBJ1-5|TRBV5-5
ASSLRVRQPQH
>-|TRBJ1-1|TRBV13
ASRDLNTEAF
>many|TRBJ1-2|TRBV4-3
ASSQDLRDRIYGYT